The table lists the clone carrying this TCR beta chain with a few counts. Its antigen is unidentified. This sample is drawn from a study of T cells after yellow fever vaccination. Whole-study context: Preparation of fractions with low cell numbers was performed using SMART-Seq v4 Ultra Low Input.

Findings and limits, study-wide: It was a weaker secondary response, yet one that peaked faster, at day 5 versus 15. After the booster, around 95% of CD4 and 75% to 90% of CD8 primary-response clones were re-detected. Highly abundant clonotypes carried over from the bulk population could end up in FACS-sorted repertoires as contaminants.

CDR1 is SGHRS, CDR2 YFSETQ, per germline. This CDR3 region has 15 residues. The V gene lost 0 bases and the J gene lost 4 bases, with 13 bases spanning the gap. TCRdb reprocessed the 5' RACE reads with MiXCR, giving one entry per CDR3 protein. The data hold approximately 610,000 distinct CDR3 sequences, with about 15% observed a single time. The starting material was PBMCs, obtained around 5 days after the first yellow fever vaccination. This chain uses TRBV5-1 with TRBJ2-5; D possibly corresponds to TRBD2 (5 bases). The sequence was collected from a man younger than 35 who received the YFV17D yellow fever vaccine. CDR3 amino acids: CASSLALTRGETQYF. The CDR3 DNA is TGCGCCAGCAGCTTGGCTCTTACCCGGGGAGAGACCCAGTACTTC. Full variable domain (remainder filled in from reference TRBV5-1 and TRBJ2-5): KAGVTQTPRYLIKTRGQQVTLSCSPISGHRSVSWYQQTPGQGLQFLFEYFSETQRNKGNFPGRFSGRQFSNSRSEMNVSTLELGDSALYLCASSLALTRGETQYFGPGTRLLVL.